This TCR beta chain was recorded in a study of beta chain features in type 1 diabetes. Study observations and caveats: Among type 1 diabetes patients, VDJ junctions had fewer insertions and more deletions. PCR might favor shorter templates, but any such skew would affect patients and controls equally. Type 1 diabetes patients showed a moderate but significant shortening of TCRB CDR3s in all four CD4+ subsets.

All of the isolated RNA was reverse transcribed, so expressed TCRB transcripts were sequenced. Sequencing used immunoSEQ multiplex PCR; TCRdb keeps in-frame clones, though not all of them. The table includes 300,000 or so clones, around 7.6% detected once. One heparinised blood draw, averaging about 120 mL, came from each donor. In regard to this clone: Its specificity is not known.

The sequenced sample consisted of central memory CD4+ T cells from blood. The receptor was derived from a woman between 18 and 30 years old in good health.

The CDR3 DNA is TGTGCCAGCAGCGAAACTAGCGGGAGATACTTGGAGACCCAGTACTTC. It specifies CASSETSGRYLETQYF. V is TRBV7-2 and J is TRBJ2-5; 11 bases are a match to TRBD2. The CDR3 is 16 residues long. Germline loops: CDR1 SGHTA, CDR2 FQGNSA. J lost 5 bases, V lost 5 bases, and 10 bases had no gene match.